This TCR beta chain derives from a study of T cell responses to AZD1222 COVID-19 vaccine. The protocol was immunoSEQ multiplex PCR, while the TCRdb copy is restricted to in-frame clones and leaves out a portion. Of more than 110,000 clones listed, about 93% are singletons. A remark on this clone: What it recognizes is unknown.

The study, taken as a whole, reports: Distributed over spike, vaccine-associated CD4 TCRs predominated at 160-218 and 743-854. Reportedly, close to half of spike-specific TCRs are directed against unmutated variant regions. The repertoires were collected only after the peak T cell response.

This CDR3 comprises 15 residues. The germline V and J ends were trimmed by 2 bases and 2 bases, with 11 bases remaining between them. Germline-derived CDR1 and CDR2 are SEHNR and FQNEAQ (reference sequence). The V call is TRBV7-9, the J call TRBJ2-3; the D is unclear. Material: peripheral blood, obtained on day 0 of AZD1222 vaccination. This sequence originates from an adult in good health. The CDR3 DNA reads as TGTGCCAGCAGCTTAACGGTCGGATACACAGATACGCAGTATTTT. Its translation: CASSLTVGYTDTQYF.